This section outlines one T cell receptor (beta chain) sequence together with its context. This clonotype was observed many times. No cognate antigen has been identified for it. No qualities accompany the bases; no much larger clone lies one base away. The library was generated by PCR. The sequencer was an Illumina HiSeq 2500. To normalize quantification of the TCRbeta repertoire, the TCR libraries were built with molecular barcoding that relied on unique molecular identifiers. TCRdb reanalyzed the raw reads on its own, using fastp at Q25 for trimming and MiXCR for clone calling, and kept in-frame beta chains. Each entry is one CDR3 protein sequence, shown with its most common DNA and genes. This sample holds hundreds of thousands of distinct CDR3 sequences; 16% were observed only once. The ten biggest clones cover approximately 1% of the sample. The data were taken from a study of T-cell reconstitution after alpha-beta-depleted transplantation in children (dated by TCRdb to the mid-2010s). For context, the study as a whole: Using TCR repertoire profiling, the study followed T-cell immune reconstitution in a quantitative way in children after TCRalphabeta/CD19-depleted allogeneic hematopoietic cell transplantation.

The cysteine opens and the phenylalanine closes a CDR3 of 12 amino acids. Of the read, only the CDR3 DNA is kept; its 36 bases are in frame from base 1. The germline V gene (reference sequence) yields MNHEY for CDR1 and SMNVEV for CDR2. V trim: 5 bases; J trim: 8 bases; unmatched bases: 4. The chain links TRBV27 with TRBJ1-2; 8 bases in the middle match TRBD1. The receptor was isolated from a human donor who donated a stem cell graft to a child with acute myeloid leukemia. Sequenced material: PBMCs from the stem cell graft donor, taken from the stem cell graft. The CDR3 loop reads CASSPTGEGYTF. The DNA sequence is as follows: TGTGCCAGCAGTCCGACAGGGGAAGGCTACACCTTC.